This is a list of T cell receptor beta chains from one sample in a study of blood T cell repertoires in COVID-19. Clones were read by immunoSEQ multiplex PCR, and TCRdb kept only the in-frame ones, dropping some. The repertoire holds about 150,000 clones, with around 90% as singletons. Source material: peripheral blood. The receptors here all came from a man aged 60 to 69 with COVID-19, enrolled during active disease. The CDR3 runs from the conserved cysteine through the conserved F or W. The order of the fields is V gene, clone size, D gene, J gene, CDR3 protein, CDR3 DNA. The D gene is left open where the match is weak. The size field is filled for only some rows; it gives once, few, many or a size class.

TRBV7-2	-	-	TRBJ1-5	CASSLGQANQPQHF	TGTGCCAGCAGCCTAGGGCAGGCCAATCAGCCCCAGCATTTT
TRBV19	-	-	TRBJ1-2	CASSIVDGRAGYTF	TGTGCCAGTAGTATAGTAGACGGCAGAGCGGGCTACACCTTC
TRBV7-3	-	TRBD2	TRBJ2-2	CASSLLGLAAGTGELFF	TGTGCCAGCAGCTTACTGGGACTAGCGGCGGGAACCGGGGAGCTGTTTTTT
TRBV12-5	-	-	TRBJ1-5	CASGLGRTPNQPQHF	TGTGCTAGTGGTTTGGGACGGACACCTAATCAGCCCCAGCATTTT
TRBV10-3	-	-	TRBJ2-7	CAISDEATYEQYF	TGTGCCATCAGTGATGAGGCAACCTACGAGCAGTACTTC
TRBV7-2	few	-	TRBJ2-1	CASSPSADPSYNEQFF	TGTGCCAGCAGCCCCAGCGCGGATCCATCCTACAATGAGCAGTTCTTC
TRBV7-2	-	-	TRBJ1-5	CASSLGQLNQPQHF	TGTGCCAGCAGCTTAGGACAGCTCAATCAGCCCCAGCATTTT
TRBV7-2	-	-	TRBJ1-2	CASSPAITTGLVNGYTF	TGTGCCAGCAGCCCAGCGATTACCACAGGGTTAGTAAATGGCTACACCTTC
TRBV7-8	-	TRBD1	TRBJ2-5	CASSLDIRGRGETQYF	TGTGCCAGCAGCTTAGATATAAGGGGGCGCGGAGAGACCCAGTACTTC
TRBV7-2	few	-	TRBJ1-5	CASSHLWTAGSPQHF	TGTGCCAGCAGCCATCTGTGGACGGCGGGATCGCCCCAGCATTTT
TRBV28	few	TRBD1	TRBJ1-3	CASSFGTGKPSSGNTIYF	TGTGCCAGCAGTTTTGGGACAGGGAAGCCAAGCTCTGGAAACACCATATATTTT
TRBV3-1/TRBV3-2	few	-	TRBJ1-3	CASSQANTGNTIYF	TGTGCCAGCAGCCAAGCAAACACTGGAAACACCATATATTTT
TRBV25-1	-	TRBD2	TRBJ2-2	CASGRALAGELFF	TGTGCCAGCGGGAGGGCCCTCGCCGGGGAGCTGTTTTTT
TRBV5-1	-	-	TRBJ2-2	CASSLTVTGTNTGELFF	TGCGCCAGCAGCTTGACCGTGACGGGAACGAACACCGGGGAGCTGTTTTTT
TRBV27	-	TRBD2	TRBJ2-1	CASSIPGTRGNEQFF	TGTGCCAGCAGTATACCCGGGACTAGGGGCAATGAGCAGTTCTTC
TRBV5-1	-	-	TRBJ2-3	CASSSNGGLSTDTQYF	TGCGCCAGCAGCTCTAATGGGGGACTTAGCACAGATACGCAGTATTTT
TRBV6-5	-	-	TRBJ1-2	CASSAWQSTNYGYTF	TGTGCCAGCAGCGCATGGCAGTCAACTAACTATGGCTACACCTTC
TRBV25-1	-	-	TRBJ2-6	CASSEWSSPGANVLTF	TGTGCCAGCAGTGAATGGAGCAGCCCTGGGGCCAACGTCCTGACTTTC
TRBV27	-	TRBD1	TRBJ2-5	CASSLRGQGRFQETQYF	TGTGCCAGCAGTTTAAGGGGGCAGGGGCGATTCCAAGAGACCCAGTACTTC
TRBV27	once	-	TRBJ2-2	CASSLSIYGGNTGELFF	TGTGCCAGCAGTTTATCGATATACGGGGGAAACACCGGGGAGCTGTTTTTT
TRBV19	-	-	TRBJ1-1	CASSRESWTEAFF	TGTGCCAGTAGTCGGGAGTCTTGGACTGAAGCTTTCTTT
TRBV10-3	-	-	TRBJ1-6	CAISESMGGPDSPLHF	TGTGCCATCAGTGAGTCGATGGGGGGGCCGGATTCACCCCTCCACTTT
TRBV27	-	-	TRBJ2-7	CASGSGLTYEQYF	TGTGCCAGTGGGAGTGGCCTTACCTACGAGCAGTACTTC
TRBV7-9	-	-	TRBJ2-3	CASRPPPGGADTQYF	TGTGCCAGCAGACCACCCCCGGGGGGCGCAGATACGCAGTATTTT
TRBV19	-	-	TRBJ2-2	CASNSLNTGELFF	TGTGCCAGTAATTCTTTGAACACCGGGGAGCTGTTTTTT
TRBV19	-	TRBD1	TRBJ2-5	CASAGQGQETQYF	TGTGCCAGTGCCGGACAGGGGCAAGAGACCCAGTACTTC
TRBV18	-	TRBD1	TRBJ1-6	CASSERDRVSPLHF	TGTGCCAGCTCGGAACGGGACAGGGTTTCACCCCTCCACTTT
TRBV12-2	-	-	TRBJ1-5	CASRSSARGLDQPQHF	TGTGCAAGTCGCTCCTCTGCTAGGGGTTTGGATCAGCCCCAGCATTTT
TRBV6-1	-	TRBD2	TRBJ2-7	CASSEDQLAVNEQYF	TGTGCCAGCAGTGAAGACCAACTAGCGGTGAACGAGCAGTACTTC
TRBV19	-	-	TRBJ2-1	CASSSFRDWSYNEQFF	TGTGCCAGTAGTAGTTTCCGGGACTGGTCTTACAATGAGCAGTTCTTC
TRBV7-2	-	TRBD1	TRBJ2-7	CASSPRPGQTYEQYF	TGTGCCAGCAGCCCACGACCGGGACAGACCTACGAGCAGTACTTC
TRBV21-1	-	-	TRBJ2-6	CASSNRDRGHCGANVLTF	TGTGCCAGCAGCAACCGGGACAGGGGGCATTGTGGGGCCAACGTCCTGACTTTC
TRBV29-1	-	TRBD1	TRBJ1-2	CSTRTGGLYGYTF	TGCAGCACCCGGACAGGGGGCCTCTATGGCTACACCTTC
TRBV27	few	-	TRBJ1-2	CASRPQLGHYGYTF	TGTGCCAGCAGACCTCAGTTGGGCCATTATGGCTACACCTTC
TRBV18	-	-	TRBJ1-2	CASSPPLGYGYTF	TGTGCCAGCTCACCACCCCTAGGCTATGGCTACACCTTC
TRBV20-1	-	TRBD1	TRBJ1-1	CSASLDRTDTEAFF	TGCAGTGCTAGTCTGGACAGGACGGACACTGAAGCTTTCTTT
TRBV19	-	-	TRBJ1-2	CASRGSPYGYTF	TGTGCCAGTAGGGGGAGTCCATATGGCTACACCTTC